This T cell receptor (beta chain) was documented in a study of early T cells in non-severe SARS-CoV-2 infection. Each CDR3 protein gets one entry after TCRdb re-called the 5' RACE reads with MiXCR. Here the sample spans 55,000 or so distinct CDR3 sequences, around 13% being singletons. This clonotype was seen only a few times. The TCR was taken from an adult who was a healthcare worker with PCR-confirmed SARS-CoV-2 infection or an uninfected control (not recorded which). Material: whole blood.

The CDR3 sequence is CATEGGQGQPQHF. The CDR3 DNA follows: TGTGCTACGGAAGGGGGGCAAGGTCAGCCCCAGCATTTT. The chain is built from TRBV2 and TRBJ1-5, with TRBD1 as a possible D gene (6 bases). The germline CDR1 and CDR2 sequences are SNHLY and FYNNEI. The CDR3 length is 13 residues. Full variable domain (remainder filled in from reference TRBV2 and TRBJ1-5): EPEVTQTPSHQVTQMGQEVILRCVPISNHLYFYWYRQILGQKVEFLVSFYNNEISEKSEIFDDQFSVERPDGSNFTLKIRSTKLEDSAMYFCATEGGQGQPQHFGDGTRLSIL.